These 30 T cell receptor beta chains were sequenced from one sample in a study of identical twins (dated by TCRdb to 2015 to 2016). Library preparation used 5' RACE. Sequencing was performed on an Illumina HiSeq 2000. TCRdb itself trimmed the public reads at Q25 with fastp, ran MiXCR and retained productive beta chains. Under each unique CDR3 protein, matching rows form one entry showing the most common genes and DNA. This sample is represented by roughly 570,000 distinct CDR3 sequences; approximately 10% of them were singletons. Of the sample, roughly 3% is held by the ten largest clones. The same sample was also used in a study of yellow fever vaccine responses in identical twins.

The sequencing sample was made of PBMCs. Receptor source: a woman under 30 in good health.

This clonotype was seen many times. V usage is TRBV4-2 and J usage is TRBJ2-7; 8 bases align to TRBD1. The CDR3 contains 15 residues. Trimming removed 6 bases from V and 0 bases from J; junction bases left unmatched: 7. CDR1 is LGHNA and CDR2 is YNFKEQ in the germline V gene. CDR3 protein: CASRTGTGSSYEQYF. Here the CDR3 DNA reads TGTGCCAGCAGGACAGGGACAGGCAGCTCCTACGAGCAGTACTTC.

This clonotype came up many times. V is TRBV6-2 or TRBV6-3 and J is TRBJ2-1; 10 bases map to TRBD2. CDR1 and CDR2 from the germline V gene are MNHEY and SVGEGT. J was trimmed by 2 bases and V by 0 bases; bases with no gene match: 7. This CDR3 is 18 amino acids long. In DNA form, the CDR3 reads TGTGCCAGCAGTTACTCGAGGCTAGCGGGAGTCCCCTACAATGAGCAGTTCTTC. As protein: CASSYSRLAGVPYNEQFF.

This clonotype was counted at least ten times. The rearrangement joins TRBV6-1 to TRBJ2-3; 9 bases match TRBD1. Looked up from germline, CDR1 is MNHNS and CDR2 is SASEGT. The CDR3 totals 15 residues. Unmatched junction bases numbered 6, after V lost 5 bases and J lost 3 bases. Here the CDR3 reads CASSITGGRTDTQYF. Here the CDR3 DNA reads TGTGCCAGCAGTATAACAGGGGGCAGGACAGATACGCAGTATTTT.

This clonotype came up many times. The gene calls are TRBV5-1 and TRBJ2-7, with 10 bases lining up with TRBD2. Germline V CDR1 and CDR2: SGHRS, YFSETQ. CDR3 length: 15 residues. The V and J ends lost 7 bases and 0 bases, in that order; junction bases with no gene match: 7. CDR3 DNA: TGCGCCAGCCGACCTAGCGGGAGAACCTCCTACGAGCAGTACTTC. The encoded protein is CASRPSGRTSYEQYF.

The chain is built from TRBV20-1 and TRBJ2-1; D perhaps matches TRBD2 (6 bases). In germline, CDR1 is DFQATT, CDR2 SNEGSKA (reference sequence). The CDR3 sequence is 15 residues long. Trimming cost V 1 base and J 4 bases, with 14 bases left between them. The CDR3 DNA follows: TGCAGTGCTAGAGGTGGCGGAGCGGGTTACAATGAGCAGTTCTTC. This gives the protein CSARGGGAGYNEQFF.

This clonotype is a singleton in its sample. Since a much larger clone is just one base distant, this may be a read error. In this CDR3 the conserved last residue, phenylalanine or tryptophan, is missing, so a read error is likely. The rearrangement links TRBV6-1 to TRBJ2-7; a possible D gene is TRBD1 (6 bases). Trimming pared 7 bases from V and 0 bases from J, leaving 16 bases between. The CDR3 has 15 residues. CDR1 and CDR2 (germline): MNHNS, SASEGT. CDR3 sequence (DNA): TGTGCCAGCACCCCATCGGGGACAAACTCCTACGAGCAGTACTAC. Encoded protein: CASTPSGTNSYEQYY.

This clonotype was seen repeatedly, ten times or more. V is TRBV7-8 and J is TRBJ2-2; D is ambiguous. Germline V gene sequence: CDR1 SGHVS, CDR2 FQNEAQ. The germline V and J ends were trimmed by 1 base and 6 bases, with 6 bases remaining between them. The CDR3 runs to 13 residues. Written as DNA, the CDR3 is TGTGCCAGCAGCTTAGTCAGGTCCGGGGAGCTGTTTTTT. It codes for CASSLVRSGELFF.

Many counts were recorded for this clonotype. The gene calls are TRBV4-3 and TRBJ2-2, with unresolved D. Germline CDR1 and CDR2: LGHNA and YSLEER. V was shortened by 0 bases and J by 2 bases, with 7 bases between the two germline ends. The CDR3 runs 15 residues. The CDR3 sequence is CASSQDRINTGELFF. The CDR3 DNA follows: TGCGCCAGCAGCCAAGACCGAATCAACACCGGGGAGCTGTTTTTT.

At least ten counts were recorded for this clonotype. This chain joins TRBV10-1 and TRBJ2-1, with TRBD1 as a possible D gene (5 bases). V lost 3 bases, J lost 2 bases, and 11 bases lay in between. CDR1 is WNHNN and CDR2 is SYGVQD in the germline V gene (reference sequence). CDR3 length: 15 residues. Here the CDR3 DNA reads TGCGCCAGCAGTGATTCCCTGGGGCCCTACAATGAGCAGTTCTTC. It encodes CASSDSLGPYNEQFF.

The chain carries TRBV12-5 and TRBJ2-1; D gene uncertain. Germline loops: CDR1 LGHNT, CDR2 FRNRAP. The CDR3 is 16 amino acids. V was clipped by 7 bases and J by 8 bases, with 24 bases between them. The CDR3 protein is CASALVLSRLEHEQFF. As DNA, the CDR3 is TGTGCTAGTGCCCTCGTTTTGAGCAGGTTAGAGCATGAGCAGTTCTTC.

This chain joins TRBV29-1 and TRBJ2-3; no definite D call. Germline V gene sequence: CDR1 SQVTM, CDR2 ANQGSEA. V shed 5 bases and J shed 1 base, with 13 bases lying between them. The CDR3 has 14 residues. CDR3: CSVQRAQGTDTQYF. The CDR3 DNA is TGCAGCGTTCAACGAGCCCAGGGCACAGATACGCAGTATTTT.

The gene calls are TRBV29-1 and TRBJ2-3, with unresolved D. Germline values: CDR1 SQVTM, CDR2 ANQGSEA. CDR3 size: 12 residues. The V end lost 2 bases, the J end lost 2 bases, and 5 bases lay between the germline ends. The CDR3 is CSVETHTDTQYF. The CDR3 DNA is TGCAGCGTTGAAACCCACACAGATACGCAGTATTTT.

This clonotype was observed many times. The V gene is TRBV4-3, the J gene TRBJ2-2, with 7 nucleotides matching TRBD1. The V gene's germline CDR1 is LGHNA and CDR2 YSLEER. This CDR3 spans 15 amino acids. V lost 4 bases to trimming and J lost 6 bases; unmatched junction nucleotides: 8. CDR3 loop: CASSPSRGGPGELFF. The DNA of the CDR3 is TGCGCCAGCAGCCCCTCCCGAGGGGGCCCCGGGGAGCTGTTTTTT.

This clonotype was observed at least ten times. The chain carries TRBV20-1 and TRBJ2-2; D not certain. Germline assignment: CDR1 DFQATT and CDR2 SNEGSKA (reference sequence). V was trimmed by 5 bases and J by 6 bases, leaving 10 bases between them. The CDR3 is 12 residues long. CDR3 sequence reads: CSAGEHPGELFF. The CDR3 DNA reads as TGCAGTGCTGGCGAGCATCCCGGGGAGCTGTTTTTT.

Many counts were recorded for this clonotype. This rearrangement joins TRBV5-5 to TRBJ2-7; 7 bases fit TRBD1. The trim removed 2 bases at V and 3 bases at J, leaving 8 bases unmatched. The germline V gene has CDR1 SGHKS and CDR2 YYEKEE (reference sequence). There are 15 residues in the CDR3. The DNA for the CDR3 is TGTGCCAGCAGCTTCGCATCGGGACAGCTCTACGAGCAGTACTTC. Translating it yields CASSFASGQLYEQYF.

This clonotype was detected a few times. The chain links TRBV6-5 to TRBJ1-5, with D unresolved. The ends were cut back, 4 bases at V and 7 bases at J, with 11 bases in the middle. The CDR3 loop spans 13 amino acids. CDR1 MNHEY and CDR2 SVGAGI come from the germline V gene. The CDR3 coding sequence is TGTGCCAGCAGTTTGGAGAGCACGCAGCCCCAGCATTTT. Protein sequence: CASSLESTQPQHF.

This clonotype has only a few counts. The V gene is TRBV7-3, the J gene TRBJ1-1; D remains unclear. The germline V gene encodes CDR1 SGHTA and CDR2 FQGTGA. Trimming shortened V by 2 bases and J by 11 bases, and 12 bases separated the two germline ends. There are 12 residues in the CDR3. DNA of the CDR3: TGTGCCAGCAGCTTAGAGTCCGGGGTGGCTTTCTTT. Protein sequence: CASSLESGVAFF.

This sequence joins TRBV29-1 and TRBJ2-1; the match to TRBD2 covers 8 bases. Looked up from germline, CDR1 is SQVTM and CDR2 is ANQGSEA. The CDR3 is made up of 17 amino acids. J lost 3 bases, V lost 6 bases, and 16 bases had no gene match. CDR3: CSVPSLRGGLFYNEQFF. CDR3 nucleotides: TGCAGCGTCCCCTCGCTTCGGGGGGGCCTTTTCTACAATGAGCAGTTCTTC.

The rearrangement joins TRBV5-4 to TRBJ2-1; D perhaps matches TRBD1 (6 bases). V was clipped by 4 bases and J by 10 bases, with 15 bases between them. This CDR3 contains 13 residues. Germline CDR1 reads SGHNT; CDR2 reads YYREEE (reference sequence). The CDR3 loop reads CASSRQGQREQFF. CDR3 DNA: TGTGCCAGCAGCCGACAAGGACAGAGAGAGCAGTTCTTC.

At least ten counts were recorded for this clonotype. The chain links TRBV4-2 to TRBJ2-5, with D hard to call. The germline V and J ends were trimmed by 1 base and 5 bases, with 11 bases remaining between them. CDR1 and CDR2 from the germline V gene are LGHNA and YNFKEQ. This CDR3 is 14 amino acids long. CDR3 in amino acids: CASSQALGPETQYF. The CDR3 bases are TGTGCCAGCAGCCAAGCTCTGGGTCCGGAGACCCAGTACTTC.

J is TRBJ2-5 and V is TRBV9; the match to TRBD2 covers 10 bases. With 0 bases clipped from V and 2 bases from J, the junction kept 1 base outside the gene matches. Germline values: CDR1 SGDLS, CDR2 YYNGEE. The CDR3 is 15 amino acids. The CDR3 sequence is CASSVALAGQETQYF. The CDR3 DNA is TGTGCCAGCAGCGTAGCACTAGCGGGGCAAGAGACCCAGTACTTC.

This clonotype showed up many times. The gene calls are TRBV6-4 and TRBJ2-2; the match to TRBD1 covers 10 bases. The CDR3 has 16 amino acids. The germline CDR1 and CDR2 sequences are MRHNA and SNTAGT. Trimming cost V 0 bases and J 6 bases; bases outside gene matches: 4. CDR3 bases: TGTGCCAGCAGTGACTCCTCGGGACAGGGGTCCGGGGAGCTGTTTTTT. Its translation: CASSDSSGQGSGELFF.

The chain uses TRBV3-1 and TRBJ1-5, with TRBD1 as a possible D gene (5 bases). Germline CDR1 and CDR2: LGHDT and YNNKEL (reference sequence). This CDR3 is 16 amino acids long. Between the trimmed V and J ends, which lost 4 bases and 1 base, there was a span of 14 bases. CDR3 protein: CASSPRGGGSNQPQHF. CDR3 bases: TGTGCCAGCAGCCCCCGGGGGGGAGGGAGCAATCAGCCCCAGCATTTT.

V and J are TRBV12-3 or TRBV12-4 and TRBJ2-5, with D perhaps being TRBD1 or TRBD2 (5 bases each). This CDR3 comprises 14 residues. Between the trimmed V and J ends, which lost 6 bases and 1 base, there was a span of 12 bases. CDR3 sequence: CASSHRGPQETQYF. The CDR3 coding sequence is TGTGCCAGCAGCCACCGGGGACCCCAAGAGACCCAGTACTTC.

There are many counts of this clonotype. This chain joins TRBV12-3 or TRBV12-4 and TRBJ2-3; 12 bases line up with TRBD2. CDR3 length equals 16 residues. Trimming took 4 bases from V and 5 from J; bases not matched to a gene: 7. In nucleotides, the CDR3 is TGTGCCAGCAGTTCTTCTAGCGGGGGGGCCGGAGATACGCAGTATTTT. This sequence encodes CASSSSSGGAGDTQYF.

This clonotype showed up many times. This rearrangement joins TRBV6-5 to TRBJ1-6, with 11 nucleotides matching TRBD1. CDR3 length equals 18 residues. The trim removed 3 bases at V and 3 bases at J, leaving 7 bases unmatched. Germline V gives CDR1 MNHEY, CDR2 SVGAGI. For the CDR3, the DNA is TGTGCCAGCAGTTATCCGGGACAGGGGGAAAACTATAATTCACCCCTCCACTTT. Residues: CASSYPGQGENYNSPLHF.

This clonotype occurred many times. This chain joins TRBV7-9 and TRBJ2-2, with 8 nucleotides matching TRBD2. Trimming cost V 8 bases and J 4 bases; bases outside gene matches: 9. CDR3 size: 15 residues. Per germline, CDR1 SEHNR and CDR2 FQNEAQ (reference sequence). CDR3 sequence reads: CASPPAGVITGELFF. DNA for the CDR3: TGTGCCAGCCCCCCAGCGGGAGTTATCACCGGGGAGCTGTTTTTT.

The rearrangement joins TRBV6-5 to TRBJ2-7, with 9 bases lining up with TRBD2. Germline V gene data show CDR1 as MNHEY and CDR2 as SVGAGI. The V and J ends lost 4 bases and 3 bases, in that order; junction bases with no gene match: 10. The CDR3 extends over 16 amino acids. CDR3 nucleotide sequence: TGTGCCAGCAGTTCCTTTAGCGGGAGTGGGGTCTACGAGCAGTACTTC. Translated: CASSSFSGSGVYEQYF.

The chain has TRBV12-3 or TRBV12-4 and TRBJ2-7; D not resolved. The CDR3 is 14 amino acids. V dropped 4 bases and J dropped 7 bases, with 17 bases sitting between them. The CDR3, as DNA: TGTGCCAGCAGTTCCCTCATACCCCACGTGGAGCAGTACTTC. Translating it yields CASSSLIPHVEQYF.

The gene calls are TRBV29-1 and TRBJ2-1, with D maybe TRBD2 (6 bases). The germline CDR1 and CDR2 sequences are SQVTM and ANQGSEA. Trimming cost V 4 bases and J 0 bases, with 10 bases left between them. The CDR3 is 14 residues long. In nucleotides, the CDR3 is TGCAGCGTTGGAAGAGCGGGCTCCTACAATGAGCAGTTCTTC. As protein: CSVGRAGSYNEQFF.